These 17 T cell receptor beta chains were sequenced from one sample in a study of blood T cell repertoires in COVID-19. Clones were read by immunoSEQ multiplex PCR, and TCRdb kept only the in-frame ones, dropping some. The data show approximately 120,000 clones, with 84% seen just once and about 7% held by the top ten. Material for sequencing was peripheral blood. Receptors originate from a woman between 50 and 59 years old with acute or convalescent COVID-19.

The count of this clone is one. The chain employs TRBV9 and TRBJ2-5; tentatively, D is TRBD2 (6 bases). CDR3 length: 14 amino acids. CDR1 is SGDLS and CDR2 is YYNGEE in the germline V gene. The V end was cut by 4 bases, the J end by 1 base, with 11 bases between. For the CDR3, the DNA is TGTGCCAGCAGCTTCGGGACTTCCCAAGAGACCCAGTACTTC. Residues: CASSFGTSQETQYF.

The V call is TRBV14, the J call TRBJ1-1, with D uncertain. Trimming removed 4 bases at V and 4 bases at J, with 19 bases between. Germline V gives CDR1 SGHDN, CDR2 FVKESK. The CDR3 runs 16 residues. CDR3 sequence (DNA): TGTGCCAGCAGCCGATCCGGGAGCCGTTGGGGCACTGAAGCTTTCTTT. Protein: CASSRSGSRWGTEAFF.

This chain uses TRBV2 with TRBJ1-2; D may be TRBD1 (5 bases). V lost 0 bases and J lost 3, with 17 bases in between. CDR3 length equals 17 residues. Germline lookup yields CDR1 SNHLY and CDR2 FYNNEI. As DNA, the CDR3 is TGTGCCAGCAGTGAAGCAGGGGTCACCGACTCCTACTATGGCTACACCTTC. This encodes CASSEAGVTDSYYGYTF.

This clone was seen more than once but under ten times. The chain couples TRBV18 to TRBJ2-7, with TRBD1 matching 7 bases. The J segment lost 5 bases and the V segment lost 3 bases, leaving 4 bases of the junction unmatched. The CDR3 is made up of 13 amino acids. The germline V gene encodes CDR1 KGHSH and CDR2 LQKENI. The CDR3 loop is CASSPTGSNEQYF. In DNA form, the CDR3 reads TGTGCCAGCTCACCGACAGGGTCCAACGAGCAGTACTTC. The full variable domain, its missing parts supplied by reference TRBV18 and TRBJ2-7, is NAGVMQNPRHLVRRRGQEARLRCSPMKGHSHVYWYRQLPEEGLKFMVYLQKENIIDESGMPKERFSAEFPKEGPSILRIQQVVRGDSAAYFCASSPTGSNEQYFGPGTRLTVT.

V usage is TRBV5-1 and J usage is TRBJ2-7, with D possibly matching TRBD2 (6 bases). Germline-derived CDR1 and CDR2 are SGHRS and YFSETQ. Trimming stripped 7 bases from V and 9 bases from J, with 26 bases between. The length of the CDR3 is 15 residues. DNA for the CDR3: TGCGCCAGCGGCGGGGCGGACGGAGCGCTACGAGTGCAGTACTTC. Translated: CASGGADGALRVQYF.

V gene TRBV19 combines with J gene TRBJ2-5; 10 bases are shared with TRBD2. V lost 5 bases and J lost 5; bases outside the gene matches: 11. The CDR3 extends over 16 amino acids. CDR1 and CDR2 (germline): LNHDA, SQIVND (reference sequence). The CDR3 DNA reads TGTGCCAGTAGTCCTCGGGGAGCGGGGGGGCAGGAGACCCAGTACTTC. This encodes CASSPRGAGGQETQYF.

The chain has TRBV3-1 (or the pseudogene TRBV3-2) and TRBJ1-6; TRBD1 matches 7 bases. V shed 4 bases, J shed 5 bases, and the junction held 8 bases outside the gene matches. This CDR3 has 16 residues. CDR1 and CDR2 from the germline V gene are LGHDT and YNNKEL (reference sequence). The CDR3 DNA reads TGTGCCAGCAGCCGAGGGGGACAGTGGGATAATTCACCCCTCCACTTT. As protein: CASSRGGQWDNSPLHF.

A word on this clone: Other DNA sequences from this sample encode an identical CDR3 as well. This rearrangement joins TRBV6-5 to TRBJ1-2; unclear D gene. The V and J ends lost 8 bases and 2 bases respectively, with 6 bases between them. Germline V gene data show CDR1 as MNHEY and CDR2 as SVGAGI. CDR3 length: 11 residues. CDR3 sequence: CASQINYGYTF. The CDR3 DNA sequence: TGTGCCAGCCAAATCAACTATGGCTACACCTTC.

V gene TRBV5-1 combines with J gene TRBJ1-2; 8 bases are shared with TRBD1. The CDR3 runs 17 residues. The trim removed 0 bases at V and 2 bases at J, leaving 9 bases unmatched. Germline V gene lookup returns CDR1 SGHRS and CDR2 YFSETQ. DNA of the CDR3: TGCGCCAGCAGCTTGGGGCAGGGGGCATCGGTAAACTATGGCTACACCTTC. Translation: CASSLGQGASVNYGYTF.

J is TRBJ1-2 and V is TRBV5-1; 8 bases line up with TRBD1. V dropped 4 bases and J dropped 3; count of bases not matched to a gene: 8. The germline V gene has CDR1 SGHRS and CDR2 YFSETQ. The CDR3 runs to 15 residues. The CDR3 sequence: CASSRDPGQDYGYTF. In DNA form, the CDR3 reads TGCGCCAGCAGCCGAGATCCGGGACAGGACTATGGCTACACCTTC. The complete variable domain, with remaining parts taken from reference TRBV5-1 and TRBJ1-2, reads KAGVTQTPRYLIKTRGQQVTLSCSPISGHRSVSWYQQTPGQGLQFLFEYFSETQRNKGNFPGRFSGRQFSNSRSEMNVSTLELGDSALYLCASSRDPGQDYGYTFGSGTRLTVV.

This clone was seen only a few times. J is TRBJ1-1 and V is TRBV12-3 or TRBV12-4; no clear D gene. The CDR3 runs to 13 residues. V was shortened by 7 bases and J by 5 bases, with 14 bases between the two germline ends. The DNA for the CDR3 is TGTGCCAGCACCCCCTGGGGAGCGACTGAAGCTTTCTTT. Protein sequence: CASTPWGATEAFF.

The chain carries TRBV5-1 and TRBJ2-7, with 9 positions matching TRBD1. Germline CDR1 reads SGHRS; CDR2 reads YFSETQ. The CDR3 contains 15 residues. Trimming took 0 bases from V and 1 from J; bases not matched to a gene: 2. CDR3: CASSLGGTGSYEQYF. CDR3 bases: TGCGCCAGCAGCTTGGGCGGGACAGGGTCCTACGAGCAGTACTTC.

This chain uses TRBV6-2 or TRBV6-3 with TRBJ1-4; D might be TRBD1 (6 bases). This CDR3 is built from 14 residues. The V gene's germline CDR1 is MNHEY and CDR2 SVGEGT. The ends were cut back, 6 bases at V and 1 base at J, with 9 bases in the middle. The CDR3 bases are TGTGCCAGCAGCACCAGGGGAACTAATGAAAAACTGTTTTTT. It is translated as CASSTRGTNEKLFF.

This clone was seen more than once but under ten times. The chain couples TRBV3-1 (or the pseudogene TRBV3-2) to TRBJ1-1; tentatively, D is TRBD1 (5 bases). V was shortened by 4 bases and J by 4 bases, with 13 bases between the two germline ends. This CDR3 is 14 amino acids long. CDR1 is LGHDT, CDR2 YNNKEL, per germline (reference sequence). DNA of the CDR3: TGTGCCAGCAGCCCCCTTGGGGCAAGCACTGAAGCTTTCTTT. Protein: CASSPLGASTEAFF.

The genes are TRBV2 and TRBJ1-2; D not certain. The ends were cut back, 7 bases at V and 7 bases at J, with 13 bases in the middle. Germline V CDR1 and CDR2: SNHLY, FYNNEI. The CDR3 length is 12 residues. The CDR3 coding sequence is TGTGCCAGCACCCTGGGAGGGCTTGGCTACACCTTC. This gives the protein CASTLGGLGYTF.

The V gene is TRBV2, the J gene TRBJ1-5; D unresolved. CDR3 length equals 13 residues. V was cut by 6 bases and J by 3 bases, with 9 bases left in between. Germline V CDR1 and CDR2: SNHLY, FYNNEI. The DNA for the CDR3 is TGTGCCAGCAGGGTACAGAACAATCAGCCCCAGCATTTT. As protein: CASRVQNNQPQHF.

This chain uses TRBV11-2 with TRBJ1-2; D unresolved. The V and J ends lost 1 base and 8 bases respectively, with 8 bases between them. The CDR3 has 12 residues. Germline V gene data show CDR1 as SGHAT and CDR2 as FQNNGV. This chain's CDR3 is CASSLGAYGYTF. The CDR3 DNA reads TGTGCCAGCAGCTTAGGAGCCTACGGCTACACCTTC.